This T cell receptor beta chain was retrieved from a study of somatic mutations in cytotoxic T cells in rheumatoid arthritis. Whole-study findings and limits: Of 65 patients, 8 or 9 had a largest CD8+ clone that exceeded 20% of CD8+ cells. Levels of CD8+ T-cell clonality in rheumatoid arthritis patients were statistically indistinguishable from those seen in age-matched healthy controls, with no significant difference.

TCRdb's table, derived via immunoSEQ multiplex PCR, lists solely in-frame clones and lacks some. Among under 20,000 clones listed, 85% were seen once. V was trimmed by 1 base and J by 0 bases, leaving 13 bases between them. CDR1 SGHRS and CDR2 YFSETQ come from the germline V gene. CDR3 length: 17 residues. For this clone: Antigen: not known.

CD4+ cells and CD8+ cells were each obtained through positive magnetic bead selection, and their purity was assessed by flow cytometry. The V gene is TRBV5-1, the J gene TRBJ2-2, with a weak D call TRBD2 (6 bases). This sequence originates from a woman between 35 and 50 years old with rheumatoid arthritis. Material: CD8+ T cells sorted from blood. The CDR3 coding sequence is TGCGCCAGCAGCTTGCCGGGAGACGGTCCGAACACCGGGGAGCTGTTTTTT. The encoded protein is CASSLPGDGPNTGELFF. The full variable domain, its missing parts supplied by reference TRBV5-1 and TRBJ2-2, is KAGVTQTPRYLIKTRGQQVTLSCSPISGHRSVSWYQQTPGQGLQFLFEYFSETQRNKGNFPGRFSGRQFSNSRSEMNVSTLELGDSALYLCASSLPGDGPNTGELFFGEGSRLTVL.